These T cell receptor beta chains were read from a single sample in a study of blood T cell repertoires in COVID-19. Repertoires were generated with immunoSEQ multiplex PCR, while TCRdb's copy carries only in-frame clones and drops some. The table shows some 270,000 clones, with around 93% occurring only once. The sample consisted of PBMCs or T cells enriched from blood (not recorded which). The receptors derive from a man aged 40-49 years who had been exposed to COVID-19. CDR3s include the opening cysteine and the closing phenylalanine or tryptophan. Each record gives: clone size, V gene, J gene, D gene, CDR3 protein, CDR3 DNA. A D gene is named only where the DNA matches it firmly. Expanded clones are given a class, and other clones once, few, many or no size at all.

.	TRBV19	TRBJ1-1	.	CASSPIGAGQNTEAFF	TGTGCCAGTAGTCCAATAGGGGCAGGACAGAACACTGAAGCTTTCTTT
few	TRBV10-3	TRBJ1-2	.	CAISDDSYGYTF	TGTGCCATCAGTGATGACAGCTATGGCTACACCTTC
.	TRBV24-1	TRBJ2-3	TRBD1	CATTQTGGEDTQYF	TGTGCCACCACCCAGACAGGGGGCGAGGATACGCAGTATTTT
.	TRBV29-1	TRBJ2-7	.	CSVKTGHSYEQYF	TGCAGCGTGAAGACAGGCCACTCCTACGAGCAGTACTTC
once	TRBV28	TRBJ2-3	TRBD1	CASTHGQGADTQYF	TGTGCCAGCACCCATGGACAGGGCGCAGATACGCAGTATTTT
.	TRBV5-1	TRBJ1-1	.	CASSLALGSGAEAFF	TGCGCCAGCAGCTTGGCGTTAGGGAGCGGAGCTGAAGCTTTCTTT
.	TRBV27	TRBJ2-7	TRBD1	CATCRDSYYEQYF	TGTGCCACGTGCCGGGACAGCTACTACGAGCAGTACTTC
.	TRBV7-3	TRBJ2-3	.	CASSWNSADTQYF	TGTGCCAGCAGCTGGAATAGCGCAGATACGCAGTATTTT
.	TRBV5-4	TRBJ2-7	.	CASRSGAASGPYEQYF	TGTGCCAGCAGATCAGGGGCGGCTAGCGGACCCTACGAGCAGTACTTC
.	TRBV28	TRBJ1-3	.	CASSPPRIEGGGNTIYF	TGTGCCAGCAGTCCCCCCCGGATTGAGGGAGGTGGAAACACCATATATTTT
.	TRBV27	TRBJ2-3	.	CASSLSYVGTDTQYF	TGTGCCAGCAGTTTATCCTACGTTGGCACAGATACGCAGTATTTT
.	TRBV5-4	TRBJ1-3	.	CASSLAGDSGNTIYF	TGTGCCAGCAGCCTTGCGGGGGACTCTGGAAACACCATATATTTT
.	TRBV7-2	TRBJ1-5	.	CASSSRDYQPQHF	TGTGCCAGCAGCTCCAGGGACTATCAGCCCCAGCATTTT
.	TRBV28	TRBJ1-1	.	CASSLGGQTEAFF	TGTGCCAGCAGTTTAGGGGGCCAGACTGAAGCTTTCTTT
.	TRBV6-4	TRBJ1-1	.	CASTQGRTEAFF	TGTGCCAGCACCCAGGGGCGCACTGAAGCTTTCTTT
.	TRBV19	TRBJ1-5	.	CASTKWTELTNQPQHF	TGTGCCAGTACAAAGTGGACAGAACTAACAAATCAGCCCCAGCATTTT
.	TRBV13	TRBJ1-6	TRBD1	CASSGGQGSRSPLHF	TGTGCCAGCAGCGGGGGACAGGGAAGCAGATCACCCCTCCACTTT
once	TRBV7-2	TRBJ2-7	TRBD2	CASSPTSDRIYEQYF	TGTGCCAGCAGCCCCACTAGCGATCGTATCTACGAGCAGTACTTC
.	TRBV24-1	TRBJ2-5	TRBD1	CATSDSHRGAETQYF	TGTGCCACCAGTGATTCTCACAGGGGTGCCGAGACCCAGTACTTC
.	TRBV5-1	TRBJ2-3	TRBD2	CASSLAGWKRERGSTDTQYF	TGCGCCAGCAGCTTGGCGGGGTGGAAGCGGGAGAGAGGCAGCACAGATACGCAGTATTTT